The 20 T cell receptor beta chains in this list originate from one sample, sequenced in a study of blood T cells in healthy people across ages. With a J-beta primer mix and a sample-barcoded 5' primer, a second PCR ran 7 to 11 cycles. TCRdb analysed the 5' RACE reads with MiXCR anew, one entry per CDR3 protein. The sample includes about 1.4 million distinct CDR3 sequences, roughly 60% seen only once; the top ten take 6.5% to 8.5%. The sample taken for sequencing was blood. These receptors originate from a young man in good health.

This clonotype was seen once. The rearrangement links TRBV19 to TRBJ1-1; a weak D match, TRBD1 (5 bases). Germline V CDR1 and CDR2: LNHDA, SQIVND (reference sequence). V was pared by 5 bases and J by 6 bases, with 13 bases between. There are 13 residues in the CDR3. DNA for the CDR3: TGTGCCAGTAGTCACCGGGGGACGGCTGAAGCTTTCTTT. This sequence encodes CASSHRGTAEAFF. Full variable domain (missing parts from reference TRBV19 and TRBJ1-1): DGGITQSPKYLFRKEGQNVTLSCEQNLNHDAMYWYRQDPGQGLRLIYYSQIVNDFQKGDIAEGYSVSREKKESFPLTVTSAQKNPTAFYLCASSHRGTAEAFFGQGTRLTVV.

The CDR3 coding sequence is TGCAGTGCTAGTACTCGGACGTCCAACAATGAGCAGTTCTTC. Translated: CSASTRTSNNEQFF. The chain couples TRBV20-1 to TRBJ2-1; D remains unclear. The CDR3 totals 14 residues. V was clipped by 3 bases and J by 5 bases, with 14 bases between them. Germline CDR1 DFQATT, CDR2 SNEGSKA (reference sequence).

The gene calls are TRBV12-3 or TRBV12-4 and TRBJ1-5; no definite D call. The CDR3 consists of 14 residues. The germline V and J ends were trimmed by 5 bases and 4 bases, with 12 bases remaining between them. CDR3 region: CASSPLVRNQPQHF. DNA of the CDR3: TGTGCCAGCAGTCCCCTTGTTAGGAATCAGCCCCAGCATTTT.

This clonotype was counted many times. V gene TRBV4-1 combines with J gene TRBJ2-7; TRBD2 agrees at 10 bases. Losses at the gene ends were 0 bases for V and 3 bases for J; bases not matched to a gene: 17. The germline gives CDR1 MGHRA, CDR2 YSYEKL. The CDR3 is made up of 20 amino acids. The CDR3 loop is CASSQESSGRAYVDFYEQYF. CDR3 nucleotides: TGCGCCAGCAGCCAAGAGAGCAGCGGGAGGGCCTATGTAGACTTCTACGAGCAGTACTTC.

The chain is built from TRBV2 and TRBJ2-3, with no clear D. This CDR3 region has 14 residues. Trimming took 3 bases from V and 12 from J, leaving 19 bases between them. The germline CDR1 and CDR2 sequences are SNHLY and FYNNEI. For the CDR3, the DNA is TGTGCCAGCAGTGAGCGGACGAATCCCTTCCCTCAGTATTTT. Translation gives CASSERTNPFPQYF.

The genes are TRBV4-3 and TRBJ2-5; D remains ambiguous. Trimming stripped 0 bases from V and 4 bases from J, with 12 bases between. This CDR3 has 15 residues. From germline, CDR1 is LGHNA and CDR2 YSLEER. In DNA form, the CDR3 reads TGCGCCAGCAGCCAAGAGGGTAGGGAAAGAGAGACCCAGTACTTC. Residues: CASSQEGRERETQYF.

A note on this clonotype: It is likely a read error, because the conserved phenylalanine at the end of the CDR3 is missing. The CDR3 spells CASSRPTDEAFL. CDR3 coding DNA: TGTGCCAGCAGCCGACCGACAGATGAAGCTTTCCTT. The chain combines TRBV5-4 with TRBJ1-1; TRBD1 might be the D (5 bases). Trimming removed 4 bases at V and 7 bases at J, with 11 bases between. Germline V gene lookup returns CDR1 SGHNT and CDR2 YYREEE (reference sequence). This CDR3 region has 12 residues.

J is TRBJ2-7 and V is TRBV6-1; D is possibly TRBD2 (5 bases). V lost 1 base to trimming and J lost 6 bases, with 7 bases between them. Germline values: CDR1 MNHNS, CDR2 SASEGT. This CDR3 has 12 amino acids. The CDR3 spells CASSEGGLEQYF. The CDR3 bases are TGTGCCAGCAGTGAAGGAGGGCTCGAGCAGTACTTC.

The CDR3 spells CASQVRGGYEQYF. The CDR3 nucleotides are TGCGCCAGCCAGGTCAGGGGAGGCTACGAGCAGTACTTC. J is TRBJ2-7 and V is TRBV10-2; perhaps D is TRBD1 or TRBD2 (6 bases each). The CDR3 contains 13 residues. Germline CDR1 reads WSHSY; CDR2 reads SAAADI. V lost 8 bases and J 3 bases, leaving 14 bases between the germline ends.

The V and J genes are TRBV20-1 and TRBJ2-7, with D possibly matching TRBD2 (5 bases). V was cut by 3 bases and J by 4 bases, with 10 bases left in between. From germline, CDR1 is DFQATT and CDR2 SNEGSKA (reference sequence). The CDR3 is 12 amino acids. The CDR3, as DNA: TGCAGTGCTAGTTACGGACTTTACGAGCAGTACTTC. Translating gives CSASYGLYEQYF.

The rearrangement joins TRBV4-1 to TRBJ2-7; 8 bases align to TRBD1. V was clipped by 4 bases and J by 3 bases; unmatched bases: 11. Germline V gene sequence: CDR1 MGHRA, CDR2 YSYEKL. CDR3 size: 16 residues. The CDR3 coding sequence is TGCGCCAGCAGCCTCGCGACAGGGGAGAGTGACTACGAGCAGTACTTC. It is translated as CASSLATGESDYEQYF.

This clonotype has more than one count but fewer than ten. The rearrangement links TRBV27 to TRBJ2-1; 7 nucleotides line up with TRBD1. The last part of the DNA fits TRBJ2-7 better; the J call may be wrong. From germline, CDR1 is MNHEY and CDR2 SMNVEV (reference sequence). The CDR3 loop spans 18 amino acids. In nucleotides, the CDR3 is TGTGCCAGCAGTTCGGGCCGACATCCGGACAGGTTCTACAATGAGCAGTACTTC. Protein product: CASSSGRHPDRFYNEQYF.

This chain uses TRBV15 with TRBJ2-5, with D perhaps TRBD2 (6 bases). The germline gives CDR1 LNHNV, CDR2 YYDKDF (reference sequence). The CDR3 length is 13 residues. Trimming removed 8 bases from V and 4 bases from J, with 14 bases in between. Written as DNA, the CDR3 is TGTGCCACCTCCTCCGGGAGAAGAGAGACCCAGTACTTC. Translated: CATSSGRRETQYF.

The rearrangement joins TRBV5-1 to TRBJ2-7; TRBD1 is a possible D gene (5 bases). V was trimmed by 2 bases and J by 0 bases, leaving 9 bases between them. Germline V gene sequence: CDR1 SGHRS, CDR2 YFSETQ. This CDR3 is 14 amino acids long. The CDR3 coding sequence is TGCGCCAGCAGCTTCAAGACAGTCTCCTACGAGCAGTACTTC. It specifies CASSFKTVSYEQYF. Looking up the rest from reference TRBV5-1 and TRBJ2-7 gives the full variable domain: KAGVTQTPRYLIKTRGQQVTLSCSPISGHRSVSWYQQTPGQGLQFLFEYFSETQRNKGNFPGRFSGRQFSNSRSEMNVSTLELGDSALYLCASSFKTVSYEQYFGPGTRLTVT.

This clonotype was counted only a few times. The chain recombines TRBV6-6 with TRBJ2-3; no reliable D call. Germline CDR1 MNHNY, CDR2 SVGAGI (reference sequence). V lost 4 bases and J 4 bases, leaving 9 bases between the germline ends. The CDR3 consists of 13 residues. The CDR3 reads CASSSTWSDTQYF. DNA of the CDR3: TGTGCCAGCAGTTCAACGTGGTCAGATACGCAGTATTTT.

The V call is TRBV7-2, the J call TRBJ2-3; 15 bases align to TRBD2. J lost 9 bases, V lost 5 bases, and 3 bases had no gene match. This CDR3 has 14 residues. The germline V gene encodes CDR1 SGHTA and CDR2 FQGNSA. The CDR3 region is CASSKGLAGGTQYF. DNA for the CDR3: TGTGCCAGCAGCAAGGGACTAGCGGGAGGCACGCAGTATTTT.

The rearrangement links TRBV20-1 to TRBJ1-4; 7 bases fit TRBD1. There are 13 residues in the CDR3. V trimming: 4 bases; J trimming: 5 bases; junction bases outside the gene matches: 4. Germline lookup yields CDR1 DFQATT and CDR2 SNEGSKA (reference sequence). CDR3 in amino acids: CSATGQSNEKLFF. CDR3 coding DNA: TGCAGTGCTACGGGACAGTCAAATGAAAAACTGTTTTTT.

This clonotype was seen a few times. The chain carries TRBV2 and TRBJ2-5; TRBD2 aligns across 7 bases. Germline V gives CDR1 SNHLY, CDR2 FYNNEI. The V segment lost 7 bases and the J segment 7 bases; nucleotides outside the gene matches: 9. The CDR3 covers 13 residues. The CDR3 nucleotides are TGTGCCAGCAACTTAGGACTAGACGGGACCCAGTACTTC. This translates into CASNLGLDGTQYF.

This chain joins TRBV25-1 and TRBJ2-7; either TRBD1 or TRBD2 may supply D (5 bases each). V lost 8 bases and J 0 bases, leaving 11 bases between the germline ends. The V gene's germline CDR1 is MGHDK and CDR2 SYGVNS. The CDR3 contains 13 residues. The CDR3 bases are TGTGCCAGCGGGACCCAGAGCTCCTACGAGCAGTACTTC. Amino acids: CASGTQSSYEQYF.

The chain joins TRBV7-2 to TRBJ1-2, with D hard to call. V was cut by 5 bases and J by 2 bases, with 21 bases left in between. This CDR3 is built from 17 residues. CDR1 is SGHTA, CDR2 FQGNSA, per germline. The CDR3 coding sequence is TGTGCCAGCAGCCCCCTGGTGATGGAGGGCGGAAACTATGGCTACACCTTC. Its protein product is CASSPLVMEGGNYGYTF.